This TCR beta chain was sequenced in a study of shared clonotypes between healthy human individuals. Over several immunoSEQ plates, each subset's genomic DNA was distributed in even portions. Profiling relied on immunoSEQ multiplex PCR, and the TCRdb table lists in-frame clones only, not all of them. The data show about 1.5 million clones, with about 98% seen just once and roughly 0.42% held by the top ten. This receptor was identified in a man younger than 40 in good health. Specimen: naive CD4+ T cells sorted from blood. The subset denotes: CD45RA+ positively selected.

The CDR3 region is CASSLEGQGNYGYTF. The CDR3 bases are TGTGCCAGCAGCTTGGAAGGCCAGGGGAACTATGGCTACACCTTC. V and J are TRBV5-5 and TRBJ1-2, with a weak D call TRBD1 (6 bases). The CDR3 extends over 15 amino acids. Germline V gene data show CDR1 as SGHKS and CDR2 as YYEKEE (reference sequence). Trimming took off 0 bases at V and 2 bases at J, with 11 bases between the two ends. Full variable domain (outside the CDR3, taken from reference TRBV5-5 and TRBJ1-2): DAGVTQSPTHLIKTRGQQVTLRCSPISGHKSVSWYQQVLGQGPQFIFQYYEKEERGRGNFPDRFSARQFPNYSSELNVNALLLGDSALYLCASSLEGQGNYGYTFGSGTRLTVV.